Given below is one T cell receptor (beta chain) in context. The antigen is unknown. This sample is drawn from a study of shared clonotypes between healthy human individuals. In the study overall: Three men and a couple of women, aged 18 to 49, were donors. Study results and limitations: Roughly 5% of naive CD4 clonotypes were common to four donors. Estimated richness was generally greater in naive than memory subsets.

Once extracted for a subset, genomic DNA was divided evenly among several immunoSEQ plates. Clones were sequenced by immunoSEQ multiplex PCR, and TCRdb holds only the in-frame ones, with some missing. The sample lists some 240,000 clones; about 65% were seen once. CDR1 is SNHLY, CDR2 FYNNEI, per germline. The CDR3 has 15 residues. The J segment lost 7 bases and the V segment lost 5 bases, leaving 7 bases of the junction unmatched. The TCR comes from a young man in good health. The rearrangement joins TRBV2 to TRBJ2-1; 11 bases align to TRBD2. Sequenced: memory CD4+ T cells sorted from blood. Described subset: CD45RA-negative fraction. As DNA, the CDR3 is TGTGCCAGCAGTCCGACTAGCGGGGCTTCTAATGAGCAGTTCTTC. Its translation is CASSPTSGASNEQFF.